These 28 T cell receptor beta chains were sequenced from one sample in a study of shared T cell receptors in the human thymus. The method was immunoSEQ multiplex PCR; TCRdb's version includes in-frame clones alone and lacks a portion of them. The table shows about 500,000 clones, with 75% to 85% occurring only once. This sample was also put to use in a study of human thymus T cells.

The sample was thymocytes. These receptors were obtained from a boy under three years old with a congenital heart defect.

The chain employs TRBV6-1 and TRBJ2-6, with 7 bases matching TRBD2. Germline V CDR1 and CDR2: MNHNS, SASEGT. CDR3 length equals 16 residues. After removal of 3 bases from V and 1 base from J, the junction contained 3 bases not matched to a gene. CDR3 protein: CASSEAGASGANVLTF. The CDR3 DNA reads TGTGCCAGCAGTGAGGCGGGAGCATCTGGGGCCAACGTCCTGACTTTC.

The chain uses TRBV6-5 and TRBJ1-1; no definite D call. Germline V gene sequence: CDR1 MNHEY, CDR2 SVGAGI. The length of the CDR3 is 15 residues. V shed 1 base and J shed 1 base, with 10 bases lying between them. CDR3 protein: CASSYLGRRNTEAFF. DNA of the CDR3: TGTGCCAGCAGTTACTTAGGGAGACGGAACACTGAAGCTTTCTTT.

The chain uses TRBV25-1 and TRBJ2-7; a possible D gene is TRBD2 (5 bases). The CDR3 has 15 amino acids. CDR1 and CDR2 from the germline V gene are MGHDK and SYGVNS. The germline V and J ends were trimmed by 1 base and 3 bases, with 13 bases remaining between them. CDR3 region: CASSESLAPIYEQYF. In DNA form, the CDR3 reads TGTGCCAGCAGTGAATCTTTAGCGCCAATCTACGAGCAGTACTTC.

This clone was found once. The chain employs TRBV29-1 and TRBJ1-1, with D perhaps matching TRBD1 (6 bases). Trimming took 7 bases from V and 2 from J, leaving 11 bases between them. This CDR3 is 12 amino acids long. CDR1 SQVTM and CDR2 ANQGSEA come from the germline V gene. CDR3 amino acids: CSATGSNTEAFF. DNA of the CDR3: TGCAGCGCTACAGGGTCCAACACTGAAGCTTTCTTT.

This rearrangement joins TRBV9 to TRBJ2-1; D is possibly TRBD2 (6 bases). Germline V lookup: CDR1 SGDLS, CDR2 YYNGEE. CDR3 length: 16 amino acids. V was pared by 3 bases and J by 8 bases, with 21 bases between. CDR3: CASSEETGTLGDEQFF. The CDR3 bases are TGTGCCAGCAGCGAAGAAACCGGGACTCTCGGGGATGAGCAGTTCTTC.

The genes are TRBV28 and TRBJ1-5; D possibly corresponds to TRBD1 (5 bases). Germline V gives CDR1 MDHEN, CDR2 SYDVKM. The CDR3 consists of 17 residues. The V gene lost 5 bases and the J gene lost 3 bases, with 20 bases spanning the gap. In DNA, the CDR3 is TGTGCCAGCAGTCCCTTACCCGGGGGGAGGATCAATCAGCCCCAGCATTTT. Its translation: CASSPLPGGRINQPQHF.

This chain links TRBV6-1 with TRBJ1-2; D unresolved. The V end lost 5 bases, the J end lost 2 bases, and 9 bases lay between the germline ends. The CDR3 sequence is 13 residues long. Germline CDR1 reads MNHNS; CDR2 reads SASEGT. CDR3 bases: TGTGCCAGCAGTTTGGCGGGGAACTATGGCTACACCTTC. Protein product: CASSLAGNYGYTF.

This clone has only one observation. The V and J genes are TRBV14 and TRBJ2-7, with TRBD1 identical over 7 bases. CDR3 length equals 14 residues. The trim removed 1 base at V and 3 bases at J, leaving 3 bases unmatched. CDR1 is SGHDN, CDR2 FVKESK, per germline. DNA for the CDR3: TGTGCCAGCAGCCAAGGGGACAGAGACTACGAGCAGTACTTC. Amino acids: CASSQGDRDYEQYF.

The CDR3 DNA follows: TGTGCCAGCAGCTTAGGCAGTGAGCAGTTCTTC. Its protein is CASSLGSEQFF. The chain has TRBV11-3 and TRBJ2-1; D gene ambiguous. The CDR3 sequence is 11 residues long. CDR1 SGHNT and CDR2 YENEEA come from the germline V gene. The V gene lost 1 base and the J gene lost 9 bases, with 4 bases spanning the gap.

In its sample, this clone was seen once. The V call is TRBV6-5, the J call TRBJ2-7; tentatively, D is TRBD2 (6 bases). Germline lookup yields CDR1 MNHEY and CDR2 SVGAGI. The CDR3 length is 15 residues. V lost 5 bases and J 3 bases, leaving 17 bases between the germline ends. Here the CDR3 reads CASSPTRRGVYEQYF. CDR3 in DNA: TGTGCCAGCAGTCCCACTAGACGCGGGGTCTACGAGCAGTACTTC.

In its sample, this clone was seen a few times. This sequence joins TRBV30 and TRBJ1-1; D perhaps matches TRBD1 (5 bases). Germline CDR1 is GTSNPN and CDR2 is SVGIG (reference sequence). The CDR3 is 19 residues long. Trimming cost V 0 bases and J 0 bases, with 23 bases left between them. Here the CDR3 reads CAWSVDIWWGEIMNTEAFF. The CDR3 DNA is TGTGCCTGGAGTGTCGACATATGGTGGGGGGAAATCATGAACACTGAAGCTTTCTTT. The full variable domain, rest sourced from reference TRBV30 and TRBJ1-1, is SQTIHQWPATLVQPVGSPLSLECTVEGTSNPNLYWYRQAAGRGLQLLFYSVGIGQISSEVPQNLSASRPQDRQFILSSKKLLLSDSGFYLCAWSVDIWWGEIMNTEAFFGQGTRLTVV.

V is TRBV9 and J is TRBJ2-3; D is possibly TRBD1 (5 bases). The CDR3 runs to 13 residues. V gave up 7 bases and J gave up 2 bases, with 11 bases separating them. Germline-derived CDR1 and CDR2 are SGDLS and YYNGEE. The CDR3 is CASSRAPTDTQYF. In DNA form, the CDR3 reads TGTGCCAGCTCCAGGGCCCCCACAGATACGCAGTATTTT.

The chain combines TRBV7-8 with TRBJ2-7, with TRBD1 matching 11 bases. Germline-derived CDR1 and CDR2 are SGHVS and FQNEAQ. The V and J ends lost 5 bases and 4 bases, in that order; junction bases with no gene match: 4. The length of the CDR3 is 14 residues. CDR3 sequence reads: CASSRRDRGYEQYF. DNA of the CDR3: TGTGCCAGCAGCCGTCGGGACAGGGGGTACGAGCAGTACTTC. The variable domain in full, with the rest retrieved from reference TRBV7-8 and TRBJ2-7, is GAGVSQSPRYKVAKRGQDVALRCDPISGHVSLFWYQQALGQGPEFLTYFQNEAQLDKSGLPSDRFFAERPEGSVSTLKIQRTQQEDSAVYLCASSRRDRGYEQYFGPGTRLTVT.

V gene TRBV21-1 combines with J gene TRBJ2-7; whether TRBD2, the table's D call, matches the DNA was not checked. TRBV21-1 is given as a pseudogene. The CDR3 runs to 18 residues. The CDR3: CASSNVPLGLAESYEQYF. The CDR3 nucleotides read TGTGCCAGCAGCAATGTCCCCCTGGGACTAGCGGAATCCTACGAGCAGTACTTC.

DNA for the CDR3: TGCAGCGTCTTTACAGGGTCTGACTATGGCTACACCTTC. As protein: CSVFTGSDYGYTF. The chain is built from TRBV29-1 and TRBJ1-2; D might be TRBD1 (6 bases). The ends were cut back, 6 bases at V and 3 bases at J, with 14 bases in the middle. CDR1 and CDR2 from the germline V gene are SQVTM and ANQGSEA. This CDR3 has 13 amino acids.

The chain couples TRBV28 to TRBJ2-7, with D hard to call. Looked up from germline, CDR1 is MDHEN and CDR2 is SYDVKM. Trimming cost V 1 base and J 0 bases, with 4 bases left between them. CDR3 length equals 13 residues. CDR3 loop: CASSLSVSYEQYF. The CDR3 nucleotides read TGTGCCAGCAGTTTATCGGTCTCCTACGAGCAGTACTTC.

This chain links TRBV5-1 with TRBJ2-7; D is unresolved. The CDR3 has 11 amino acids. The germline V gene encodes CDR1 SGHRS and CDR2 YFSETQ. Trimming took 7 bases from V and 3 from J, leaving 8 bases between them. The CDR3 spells CASSPLYEQYF. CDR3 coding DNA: TGCGCCAGCTCCCCCCTCTACGAGCAGTACTTC.

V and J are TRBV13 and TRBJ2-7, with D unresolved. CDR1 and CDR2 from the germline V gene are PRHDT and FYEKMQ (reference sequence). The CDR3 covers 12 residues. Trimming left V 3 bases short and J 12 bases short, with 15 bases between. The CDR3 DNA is TGTGCCAGCAGCTTTCCTCAAACACAGACGTACTTC. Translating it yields CASSFPQTQTYF.

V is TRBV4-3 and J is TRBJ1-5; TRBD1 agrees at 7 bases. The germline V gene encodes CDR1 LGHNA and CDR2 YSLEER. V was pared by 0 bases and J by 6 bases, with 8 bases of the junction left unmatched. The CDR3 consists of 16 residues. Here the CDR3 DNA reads TGCGCCAGCAGCCAAGATTTGACAGGGTCCTGTCAGCCCCAGCATTTT. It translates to CASSQDLTGSCQPQHF.

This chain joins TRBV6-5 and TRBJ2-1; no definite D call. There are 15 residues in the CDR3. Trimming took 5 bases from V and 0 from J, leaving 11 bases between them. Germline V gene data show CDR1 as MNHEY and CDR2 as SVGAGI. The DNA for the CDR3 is TGTGCCAGCAGTCGCCGACACAGCTCCTACAATGAGCAGTTCTTC. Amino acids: CASSRRHSSYNEQFF.

CDR3 protein: CASSQRIGDRSKEGEQFF. CDR3 DNA sequence: TGTGCCAGCAGCCAGCGGATCGGGGACAGGTCTAAGGAGGGTGAGCAGTTCTTC. The V call is TRBV28, the J call TRBJ2-1, with 8 bases lining up with TRBD1. CDR3 length: 18 amino acids. CDR1 is MDHEN and CDR2 is SYDVKM in the germline V gene. Trimming took 6 bases from V and 9 from J; bases not matched to a gene: 22.

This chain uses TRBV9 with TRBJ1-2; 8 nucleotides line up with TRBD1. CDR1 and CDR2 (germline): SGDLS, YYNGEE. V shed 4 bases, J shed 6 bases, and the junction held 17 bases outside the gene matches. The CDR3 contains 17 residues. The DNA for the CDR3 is TGTGCCAGCAGCCGGATTTCCCCATTGACAGGGGAGGATGGCTACACCTTC. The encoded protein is CASSRISPLTGEDGYTF.

The CDR3 DNA is TGTGCCTCATCAGGCGGGACAGGGGGCGCGTCTGGCAATCAGCCCCAGCATTTT. Translating it yields CASSGGTGGASGNQPQHF. The V gene is TRBV7-9, the J gene TRBJ1-5; TRBD1 matches 12 bases. The length of the CDR3 is 18 residues. Germline assignment: CDR1 SEHNR and CDR2 FQNEAQ (reference sequence). Trimming took 11 bases from V and 2 from J; bases not matched to a gene: 16.

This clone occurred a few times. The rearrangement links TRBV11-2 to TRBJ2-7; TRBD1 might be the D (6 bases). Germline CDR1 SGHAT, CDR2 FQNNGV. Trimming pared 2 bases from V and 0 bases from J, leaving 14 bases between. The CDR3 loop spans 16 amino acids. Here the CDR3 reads CASSLRQGLNSYEQYF. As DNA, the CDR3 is TGTGCCAGCAGCTTACGTCAGGGGTTAAACTCCTACGAGCAGTACTTC.

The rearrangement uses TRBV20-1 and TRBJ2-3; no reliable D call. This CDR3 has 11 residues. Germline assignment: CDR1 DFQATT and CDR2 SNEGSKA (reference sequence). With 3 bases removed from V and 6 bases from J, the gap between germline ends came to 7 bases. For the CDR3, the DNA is TGCAGTGCTAGTTTCGAGGATACGCAGTATTTT. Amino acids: CSASFEDTQYF.

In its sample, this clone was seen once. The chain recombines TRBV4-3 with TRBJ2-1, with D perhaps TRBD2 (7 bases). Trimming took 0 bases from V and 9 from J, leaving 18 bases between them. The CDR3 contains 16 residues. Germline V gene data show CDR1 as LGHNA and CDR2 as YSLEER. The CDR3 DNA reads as TGCGCCAGCAGCCAAGATGTAGGGGAGGGAGGGGGTGAGCAGTTCTTC. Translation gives CASSQDVGEGGGEQFF.

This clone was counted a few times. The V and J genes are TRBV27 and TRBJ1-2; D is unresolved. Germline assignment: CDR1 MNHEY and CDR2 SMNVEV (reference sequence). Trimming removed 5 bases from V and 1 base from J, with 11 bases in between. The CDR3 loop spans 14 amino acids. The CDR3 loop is CASSASVLNYGYTF. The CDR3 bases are TGTGCCAGCAGTGCCTCGGTGCTTAACTATGGCTACACCTTC.

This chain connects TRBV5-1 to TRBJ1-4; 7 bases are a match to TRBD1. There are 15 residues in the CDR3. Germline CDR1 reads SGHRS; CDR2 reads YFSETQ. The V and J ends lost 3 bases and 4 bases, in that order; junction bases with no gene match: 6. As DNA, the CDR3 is TGCGCCAGCAGCTACGGGACAGCGAGTAATGAAAAACTGTTTTTT. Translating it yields CASSYGTASNEKLFF.